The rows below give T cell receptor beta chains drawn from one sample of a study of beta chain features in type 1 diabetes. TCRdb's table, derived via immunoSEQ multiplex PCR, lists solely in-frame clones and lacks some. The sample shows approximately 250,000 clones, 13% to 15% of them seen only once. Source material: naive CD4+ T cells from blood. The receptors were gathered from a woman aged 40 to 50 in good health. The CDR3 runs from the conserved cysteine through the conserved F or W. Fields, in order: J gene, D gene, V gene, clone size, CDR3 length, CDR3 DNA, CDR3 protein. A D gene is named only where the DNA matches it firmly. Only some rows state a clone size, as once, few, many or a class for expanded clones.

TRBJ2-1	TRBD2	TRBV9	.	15	TGTGCCAGCAGCGTCGGACTAGCGGGGGGAGGTGAGCAGTTCTTC	CASSVGLAGGGEQFF
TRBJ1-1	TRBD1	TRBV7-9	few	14	TGTGCCAGCAGCCTACAGGGGTTGAGCACTGAAGCTTTCTTT	CASSLQGLSTEAFF
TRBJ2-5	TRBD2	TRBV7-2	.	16	TGTGCCAGCAGCCCGCACCTAGCGGATTACCAAGAGACCCAGTACTTC	CASSPHLADYQETQYF
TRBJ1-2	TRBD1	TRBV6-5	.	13	TGTGCCAGCAGTCAAACAGGGGGTGGGGGCTACACCTTC	CASSQTGGGGYTF
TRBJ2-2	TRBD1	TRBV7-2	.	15	TGTGCCAGCAGCGTCCGACAGGGGGCCACCGGGGAGCTGTTTTTT	CASSVRQGATGELFF
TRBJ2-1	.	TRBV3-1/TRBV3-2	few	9	TGTGCCAGCAGCCCCCGAGGGTTCTTC	CASSPRGFF
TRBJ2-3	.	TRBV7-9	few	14	TGTGCCAGCAGCTGGAGTGTTAGCACAGATACGCAGTATTTT	CASSWSVSTDTQYF
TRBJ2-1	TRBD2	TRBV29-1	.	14	TGCAGCGTGGTCGGGACTAGCGTAGGCAATGAGCAGTTCTTC	CSVVGTSVGNEQFF
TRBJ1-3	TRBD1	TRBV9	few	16	TGTGCCAGCAGCCCACGACAGGGGATTTCTGGAAACACCATATATTTT	CASSPRQGISGNTIYF
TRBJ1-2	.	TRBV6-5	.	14	TGTGCCAGCAGTTACTCGGAGAGAAACTATGGCTACACCTTC	CASSYSERNYGYTF
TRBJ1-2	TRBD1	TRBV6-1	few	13	TGTGCCAGCATGGGACAGTCCCGCTATGGCTACACCTTC	CASMGQSRYGYTF
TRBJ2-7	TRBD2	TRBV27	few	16	TGTGCCAGCACCCATCGCTCGGGACTAGCAAGCAACGAGCAGTACTTC	CASTHRSGLASNEQYF
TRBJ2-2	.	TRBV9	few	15	TGTGCCAGCAGCGTAATATCTGCGAACACCGGGGAGCTGTTTTTT	CASSVISANTGELFF
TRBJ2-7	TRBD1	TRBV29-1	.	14	TGCAGCGCCCTCTCCGGGACAGCCTCCTACGAGCAGTACTTC	CSALSGTASYEQYF
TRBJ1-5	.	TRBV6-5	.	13	TGTGCCAGCAGTTACCAGGGGAATCAGCCCCAGCATTTT	CASSYQGNQPQHF
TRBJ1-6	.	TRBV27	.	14	TGTGCCAGCAGTTTTAGGGGCAGCCATTCACCCCTCCACTTT	CASSFRGSHSPLHF
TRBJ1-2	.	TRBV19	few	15	TGTGCCAGTCGATACGGCAGTTCGGCGGACTATGGCTACACCTTC	CASRYGSSADYGYTF
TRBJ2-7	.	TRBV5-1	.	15	TGCGCCAGCAGCTCACCGGGACAAACCTCCTACGAGCAGTACTTC	CASSSPGQTSYEQYF
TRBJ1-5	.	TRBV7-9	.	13	TGTGCCAGCAGCCAAGAGGGGGTTCAGCCCCAGCATTTT	CASSQEGVQPQHF
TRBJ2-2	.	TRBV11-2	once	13	TGTGCCAGCAGCTTAGATCGGACCGGGGAGCTGTTTTTT	CASSLDRTGELFF
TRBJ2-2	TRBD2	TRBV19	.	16	TGTGCCAGTAGCTATGGGACTAGCGGGGGGGCCGGGGAGCTGTTTTTT	CASSYGTSGGAGELFF
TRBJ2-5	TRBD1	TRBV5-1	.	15	TGCGCCAGCATCGCAATTCCAGGGGGCGAGGAGACCCAGTACTTC	CASIAIPGGEETQYF
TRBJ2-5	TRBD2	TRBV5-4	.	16	TGTGCCAGCAGCTCGCAACTAGCGGGGGGCCTAGAGACCCAGTACTTC	CASSSQLAGGLETQYF
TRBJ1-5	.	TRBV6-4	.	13	TGTGCCAGCAGTCCCGGGATCAATCAGCCCCAGCATTTT	CASSPGINQPQHF
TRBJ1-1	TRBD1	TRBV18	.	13	TGTGCCAGCTCACTCACAGGGGGCACTGAAGCTTTCTTT	CASSLTGGTEAFF
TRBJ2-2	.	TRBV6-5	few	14	TGTGCCACTACATCAGGGGCAAACACCGGGGAGCTGTTTTTT	CATTSGANTGELFF
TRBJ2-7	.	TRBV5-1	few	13	TGTGCCAGCACTGACGGGGGTTCCCACGAGCAGTACTTC	CASTDGGSHEQYF
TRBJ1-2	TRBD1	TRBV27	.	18	TGTGCCAGCAGCAAATGGACGACCGGGACAGGGCCTAACTATGGCTACACCTTC	CASSKWTTGTGPNYGYTF
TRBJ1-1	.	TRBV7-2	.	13	TGTGCCAGCAGCTTGACAGTGAACACTGAAGCTTTCTTT	CASSLTVNTEAFF
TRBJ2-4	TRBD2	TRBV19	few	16	TGTGCCAGTAGTACCCTCAGCGTAGCGGGGGATAACATTCAGTACTTC	CASSTLSVAGDNIQYF
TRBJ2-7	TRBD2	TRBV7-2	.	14	TGTGCCAGCAGCTTGACTAGCGGTTCCTACGAGCAGTACTTC	CASSLTSGSYEQYF
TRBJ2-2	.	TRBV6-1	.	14	TGTGCCAGCAGCGCCCTGACAGATGCGGGGGAGCTGTTTTTT	CASSALTDAGELFF
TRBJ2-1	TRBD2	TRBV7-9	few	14	TGTGCCACCCAGGGGACTAGCGGGGTAAATGAGCAGTTCTTC	CATQGTSGVNEQFF
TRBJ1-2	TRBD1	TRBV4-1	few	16	TGCGCCAGCAGCCAACTCCGACAGGGTAAAAACTATGGCTACACCTTC	CASSQLRQGKNYGYTF
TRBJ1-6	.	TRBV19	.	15	TGTGCCAGTAAACAGGGTGCCGCACATAATTCACCCCTCCACTTT	CASKQGAAHNSPLHF
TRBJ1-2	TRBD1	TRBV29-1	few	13	TGCAGCGTTTTGACAGGGGGCAGCTATGGCTACACCTTC	CSVLTGGSYGYTF
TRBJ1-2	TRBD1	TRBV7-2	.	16	TGTGCCAGCAGCTTAACCCCCCCGGACAGGCGATATGGCTACACCTTC	CASSLTPPDRRYGYTF
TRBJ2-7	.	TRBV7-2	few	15	TGTGCCAGCAGTCACGGAGGCGGCGGGTTCTACGAGCAGTACTTC	CASSHGGGGFYEQYF
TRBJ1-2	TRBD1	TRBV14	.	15	TGTGCCAGCAGCCAACGGACAGGGGGCCACTATGGCTACACCTTC	CASSQRTGGHYGYTF
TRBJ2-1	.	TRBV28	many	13	TGTGCCAGCAGTTTATCGGTCCGGGATGGTCTGTTCTTC	CASSLSVRDGLFF
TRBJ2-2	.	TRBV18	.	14	TGTGCCAGCTCACCCCAGGAGAACACCGGGGAGCTGTTTTTT	CASSPQENTGELFF
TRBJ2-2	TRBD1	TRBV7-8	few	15	TGTGCCAGCAGCCATAGACAGGGGAGAACCGGGGAGCTGTTTTTT	CASSHRQGRTGELFF
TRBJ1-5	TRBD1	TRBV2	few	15	TGTGCCAGCAGCGAAGGACAGGGGCCTAACCAGCCCCAGCATTTT	CASSEGQGPNQPQHF
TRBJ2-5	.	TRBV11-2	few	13	TGTGCCAGCAGCTTTTTGGAGGGAGAGACCCAGTACTTC	CASSFLEGETQYF
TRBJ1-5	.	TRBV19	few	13	TGTGCCAGTAGTGGACGGGGTAATCAGCCCCAGCATTTT	CASSGRGNQPQHF
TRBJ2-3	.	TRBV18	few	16	TGTGCCAGCTCACCCTTTGACTCGCTAGGCACAGATACGCAGTATTTT	CASSPFDSLGTDTQYF
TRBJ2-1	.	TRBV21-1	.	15	TGTGCCAGCAGCAAAACCGGTGTAGCGGGTCTCGAGCAGTTCTTC	CASSKTGVAGLEQFF
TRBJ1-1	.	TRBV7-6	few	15	TGTGCCAGCAGCTTAGTACCCGGAGGGAGCACTGAAGCTTTCTTT	CASSLVPGGSTEAFF
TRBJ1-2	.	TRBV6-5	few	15	TGTGCCAGCAGTTACTCGATGGCGGGGAACTATGGCTACACCTTC	CASSYSMAGNYGYTF
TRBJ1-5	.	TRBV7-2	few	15	TGTGCCAGCAGCTTAAGGGCAGGGGATGGACAGCCCCAGCATTTT	CASSLRAGDGQPQHF
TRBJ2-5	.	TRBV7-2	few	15	TGTGCCAGCAGCCCTCGTCGGACACTGGGGGAGACCCAGTACTTC	CASSPRRTLGETQYF
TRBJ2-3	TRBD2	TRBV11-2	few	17	TGTGCCAGCAGTGAGCTCAAGCGGGGGGGCCTCCCAGATACGCAGTATTTT	CASSELKRGGLPDTQYF